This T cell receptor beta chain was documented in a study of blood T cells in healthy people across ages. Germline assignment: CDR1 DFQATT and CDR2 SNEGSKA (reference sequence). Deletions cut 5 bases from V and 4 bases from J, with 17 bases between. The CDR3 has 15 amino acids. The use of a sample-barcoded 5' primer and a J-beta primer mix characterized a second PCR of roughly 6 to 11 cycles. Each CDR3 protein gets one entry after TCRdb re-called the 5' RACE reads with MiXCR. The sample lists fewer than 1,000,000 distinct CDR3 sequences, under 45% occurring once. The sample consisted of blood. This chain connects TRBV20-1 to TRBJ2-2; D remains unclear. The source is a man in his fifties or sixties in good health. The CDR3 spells CSAAGPPNPTGELFF. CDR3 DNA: TGCAGTGCTGCCGGCCCCCCGAACCCCACCGGGGAGCTGTTTTTT.